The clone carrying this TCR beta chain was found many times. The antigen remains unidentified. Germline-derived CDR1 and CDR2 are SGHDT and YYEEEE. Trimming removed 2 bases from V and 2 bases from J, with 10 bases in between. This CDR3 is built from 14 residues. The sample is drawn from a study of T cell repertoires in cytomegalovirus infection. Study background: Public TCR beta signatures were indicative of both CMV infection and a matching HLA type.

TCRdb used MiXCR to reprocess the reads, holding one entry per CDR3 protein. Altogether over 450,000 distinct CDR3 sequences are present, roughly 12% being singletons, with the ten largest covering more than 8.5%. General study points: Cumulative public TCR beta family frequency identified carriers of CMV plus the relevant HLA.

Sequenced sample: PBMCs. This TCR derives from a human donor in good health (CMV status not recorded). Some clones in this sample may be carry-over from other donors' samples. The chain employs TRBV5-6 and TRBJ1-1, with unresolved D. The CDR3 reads CASSFARTNTEAFF. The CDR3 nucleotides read TGTGCCAGCAGCTTCGCCAGGACTAACACTGAAGCTTTCTTT.